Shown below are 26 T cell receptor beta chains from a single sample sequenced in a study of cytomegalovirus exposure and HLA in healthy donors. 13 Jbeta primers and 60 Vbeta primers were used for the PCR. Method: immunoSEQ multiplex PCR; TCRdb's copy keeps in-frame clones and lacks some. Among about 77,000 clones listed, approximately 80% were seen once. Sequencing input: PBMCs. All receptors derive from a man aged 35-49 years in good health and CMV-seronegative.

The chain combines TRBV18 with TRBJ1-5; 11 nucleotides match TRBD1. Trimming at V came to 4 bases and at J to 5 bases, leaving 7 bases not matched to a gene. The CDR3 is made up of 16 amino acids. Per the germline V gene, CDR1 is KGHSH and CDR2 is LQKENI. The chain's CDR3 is CASSLTGTGGYQPQHF. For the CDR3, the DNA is TGTGCCAGCTCACTTACCGGGACAGGGGGTTATCAGCCCCAGCATTTT.

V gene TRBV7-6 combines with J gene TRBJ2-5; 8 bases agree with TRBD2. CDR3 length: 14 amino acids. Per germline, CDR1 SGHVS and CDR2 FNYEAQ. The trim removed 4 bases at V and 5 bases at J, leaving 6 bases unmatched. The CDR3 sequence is CASSSRGGYETQYF. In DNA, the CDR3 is TGTGCCAGCAGCTCCCGGGGGGGTTATGAGACCCAGTACTTC.

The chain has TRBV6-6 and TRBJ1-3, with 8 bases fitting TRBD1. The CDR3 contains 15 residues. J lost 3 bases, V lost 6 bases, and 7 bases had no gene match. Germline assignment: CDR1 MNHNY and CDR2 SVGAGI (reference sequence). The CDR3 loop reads CASRGQGIDGNTIYF. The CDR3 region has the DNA TGTGCCAGCAGAGGACAGGGAATCGATGGAAACACCATATATTTT.

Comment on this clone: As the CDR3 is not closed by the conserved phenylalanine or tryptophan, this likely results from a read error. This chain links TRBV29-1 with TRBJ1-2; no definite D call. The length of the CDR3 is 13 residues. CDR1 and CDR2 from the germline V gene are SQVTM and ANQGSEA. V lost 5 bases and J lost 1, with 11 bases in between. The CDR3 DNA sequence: TGCAGCGTTCAATCCGGGATTAACTATGGCTACACCCTC. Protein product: CSVQSGINYGYTL.

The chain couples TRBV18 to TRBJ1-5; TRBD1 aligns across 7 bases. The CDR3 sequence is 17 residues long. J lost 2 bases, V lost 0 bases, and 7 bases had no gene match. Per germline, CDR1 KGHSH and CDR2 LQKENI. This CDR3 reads CASSPPGQGEGNQPQHF. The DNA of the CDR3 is TGTGCCAGCTCACCACCGGGTCAGGGGGAGGGCAATCAGCCCCAGCATTTT.

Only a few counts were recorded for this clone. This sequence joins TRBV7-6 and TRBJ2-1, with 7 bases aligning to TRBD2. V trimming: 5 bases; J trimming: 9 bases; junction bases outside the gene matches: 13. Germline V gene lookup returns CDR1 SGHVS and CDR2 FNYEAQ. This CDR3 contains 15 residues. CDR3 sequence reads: CASSHGLDGLAEQFF. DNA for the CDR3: TGTGCCAGCAGCCATGGACTAGATGGTTTAGCTGAGCAGTTCTTC. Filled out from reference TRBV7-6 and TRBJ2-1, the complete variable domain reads GAGVSQSPRYKVTKRGQDVALRCDPISGHVSLYWYRQALGQGPEFLTYFNYEAQQDKSGLPNDRFSAERPEGSISTLTIQRTEQRDSAMYRCASSHGLDGLAEQFFGPGTRLTVL.

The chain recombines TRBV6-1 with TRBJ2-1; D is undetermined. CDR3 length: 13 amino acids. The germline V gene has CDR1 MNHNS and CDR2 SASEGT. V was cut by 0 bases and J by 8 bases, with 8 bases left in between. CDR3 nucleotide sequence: TGTGCCAGCAGTGAAGCGTTGCGTCATGAGCAGTTCTTC. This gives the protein CASSEALRHEQFF.

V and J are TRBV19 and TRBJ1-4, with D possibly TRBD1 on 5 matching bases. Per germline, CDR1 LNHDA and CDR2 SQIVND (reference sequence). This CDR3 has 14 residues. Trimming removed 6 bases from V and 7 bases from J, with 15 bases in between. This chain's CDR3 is CASSRRDSREKLFF. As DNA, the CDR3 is TGTGCCAGTAGCCGAAGAGACAGTCGTGAAAAACTGTTTTTT.

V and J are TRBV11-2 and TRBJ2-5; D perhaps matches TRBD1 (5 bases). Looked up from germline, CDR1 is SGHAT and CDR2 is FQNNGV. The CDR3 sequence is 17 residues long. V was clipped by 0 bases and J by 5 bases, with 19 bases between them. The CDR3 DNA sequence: TGTGCCAGCAGCTTAGACAGGACACTCATAGGTGGGGAGACCCAGTACTTC. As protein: CASSLDRTLIGGETQYF.

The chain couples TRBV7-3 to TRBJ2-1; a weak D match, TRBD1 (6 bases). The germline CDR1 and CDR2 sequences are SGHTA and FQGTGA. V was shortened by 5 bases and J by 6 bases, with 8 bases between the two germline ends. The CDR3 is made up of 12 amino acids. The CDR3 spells CASSAGVNEQFF. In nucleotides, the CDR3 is TGTGCCAGCAGCGCAGGGGTCAATGAGCAGTTCTTC.

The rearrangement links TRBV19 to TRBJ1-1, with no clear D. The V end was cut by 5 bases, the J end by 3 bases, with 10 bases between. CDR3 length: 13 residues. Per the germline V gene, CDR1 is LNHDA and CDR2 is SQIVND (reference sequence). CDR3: CASSQNQDTEAFF. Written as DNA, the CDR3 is TGTGCCAGTAGTCAGAACCAGGACACTGAAGCTTTCTTT.

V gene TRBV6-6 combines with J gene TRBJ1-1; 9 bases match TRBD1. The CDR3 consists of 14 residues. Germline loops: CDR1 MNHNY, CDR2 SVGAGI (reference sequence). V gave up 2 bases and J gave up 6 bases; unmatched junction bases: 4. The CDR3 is CASSYGGQGPEAFF. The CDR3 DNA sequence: TGTGCCAGCAGTTACGGAGGACAGGGGCCTGAAGCTTTCTTT.

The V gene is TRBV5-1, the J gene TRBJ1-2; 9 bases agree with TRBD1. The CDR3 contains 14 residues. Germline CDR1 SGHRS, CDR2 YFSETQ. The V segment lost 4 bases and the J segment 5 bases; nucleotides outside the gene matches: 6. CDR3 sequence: CASSAGTGLYGYTF. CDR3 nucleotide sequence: TGCGCCAGCAGCGCCGGGACAGGGCTATATGGCTACACCTTC.

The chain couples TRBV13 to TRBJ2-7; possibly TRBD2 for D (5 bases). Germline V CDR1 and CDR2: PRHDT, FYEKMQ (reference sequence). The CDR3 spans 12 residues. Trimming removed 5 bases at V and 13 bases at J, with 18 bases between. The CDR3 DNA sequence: TGTGCCAGCAGCACTCGGGGTAGCGCATTCTACTTC. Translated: CASSTRGSAFYF.

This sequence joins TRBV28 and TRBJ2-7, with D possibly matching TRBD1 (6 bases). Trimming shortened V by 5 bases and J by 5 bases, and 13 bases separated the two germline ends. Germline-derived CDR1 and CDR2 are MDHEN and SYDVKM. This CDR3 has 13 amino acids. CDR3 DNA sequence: TGTGCCAGCAGTCAGGGGATAATTAACGAGCAGTACTTC. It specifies CASSQGIINEQYF. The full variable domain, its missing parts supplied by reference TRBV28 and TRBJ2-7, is DVKVTQSSRYLVKRTGEKVFLECVQDMDHENMFWYRQDPGLGLRLIYFSYDVKMKEKGDIPEGYSVSREKKERFSLILESASTNQTSMYLCASSQGIINEQYFGPGTRLTVT.

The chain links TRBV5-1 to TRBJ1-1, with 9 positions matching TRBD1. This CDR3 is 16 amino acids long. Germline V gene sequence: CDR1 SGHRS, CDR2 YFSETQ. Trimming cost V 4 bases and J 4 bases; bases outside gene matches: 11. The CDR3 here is CASSPRTGVMFTEAFF. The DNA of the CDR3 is TGCGCCAGCAGCCCTAGGACAGGGGTAATGTTCACTGAAGCTTTCTTT.

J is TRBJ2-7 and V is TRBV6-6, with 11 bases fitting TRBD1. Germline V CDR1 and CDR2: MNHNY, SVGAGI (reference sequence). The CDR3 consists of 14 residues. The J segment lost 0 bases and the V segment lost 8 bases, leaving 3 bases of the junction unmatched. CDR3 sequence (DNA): TGTGCCAGCGGGGGGACAGGGGGCTCCTACGAGCAGTACTTC. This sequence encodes CASGGTGGSYEQYF.

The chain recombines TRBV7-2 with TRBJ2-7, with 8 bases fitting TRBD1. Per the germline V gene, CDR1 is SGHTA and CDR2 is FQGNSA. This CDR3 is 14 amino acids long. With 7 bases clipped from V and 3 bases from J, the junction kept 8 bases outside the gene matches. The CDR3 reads CASTIGQGHYEQYF. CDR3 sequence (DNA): TGTGCCAGCACCATAGGACAGGGTCACTACGAGCAGTACTTC.

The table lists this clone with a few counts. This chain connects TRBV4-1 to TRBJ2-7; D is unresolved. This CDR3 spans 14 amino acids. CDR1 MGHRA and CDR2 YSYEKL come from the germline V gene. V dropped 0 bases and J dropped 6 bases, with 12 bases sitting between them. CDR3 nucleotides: TGCGCCAGCAGCCAAGAGGAGTTTTGGAGCGAGCAGTACTTC. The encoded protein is CASSQEEFWSEQYF.

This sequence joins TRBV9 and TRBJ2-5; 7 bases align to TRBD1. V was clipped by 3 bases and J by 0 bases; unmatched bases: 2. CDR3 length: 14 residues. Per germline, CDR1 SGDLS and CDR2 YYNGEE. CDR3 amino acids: CASSGGQYQETQYF. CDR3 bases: TGTGCCAGCAGCGGGGGACAGTACCAAGAGACCCAGTACTTC.

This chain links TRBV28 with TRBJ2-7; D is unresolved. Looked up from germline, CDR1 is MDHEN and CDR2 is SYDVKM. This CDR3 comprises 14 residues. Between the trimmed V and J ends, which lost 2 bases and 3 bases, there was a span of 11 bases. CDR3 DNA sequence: TGTGCCAGCAGTTTACTTCAAATTAGCTACGAGCAGTACTTC. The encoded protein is CASSLLQISYEQYF. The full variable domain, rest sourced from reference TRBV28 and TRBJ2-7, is DVKVTQSSRYLVKRTGEKVFLECVQDMDHENMFWYRQDPGLGLRLIYFSYDVKMKEKGDIPEGYSVSREKKERFSLILESASTNQTSMYLCASSLLQISYEQYFGPGTRLTVT.

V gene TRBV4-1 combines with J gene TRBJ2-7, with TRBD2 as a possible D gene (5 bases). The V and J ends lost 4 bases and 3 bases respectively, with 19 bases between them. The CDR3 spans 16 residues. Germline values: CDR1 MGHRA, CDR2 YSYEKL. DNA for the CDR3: TGCGCCAGCAGCCGCCATAAATTGGGAGAAGGCTACGAGCAGTACTTC. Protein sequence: CASSRHKLGEGYEQYF.

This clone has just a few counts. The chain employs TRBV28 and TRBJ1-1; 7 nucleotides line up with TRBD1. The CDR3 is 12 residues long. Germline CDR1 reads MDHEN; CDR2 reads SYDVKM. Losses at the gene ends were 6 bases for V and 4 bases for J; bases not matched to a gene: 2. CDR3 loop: CASSSGGTEAFF. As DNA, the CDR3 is TGTGCCAGCAGCTCAGGGGGCACTGAAGCTTTCTTT.

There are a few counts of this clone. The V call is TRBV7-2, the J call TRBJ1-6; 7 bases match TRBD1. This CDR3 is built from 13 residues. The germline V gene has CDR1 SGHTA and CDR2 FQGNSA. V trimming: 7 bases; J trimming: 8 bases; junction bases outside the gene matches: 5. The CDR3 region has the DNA TGTGCCAGCACCTCGGGACAGTATTCACCCCTCCACTTT. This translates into CASTSGQYSPLHF.

As DNA, the CDR3 is TGTGCCAGCAGCGTAGAACAGGGGACAGATACGCAGTATTTT. Translated: CASSVEQGTDTQYF. The chain is built from TRBV9 and TRBJ2-3; 7 bases line up with TRBD1. The CDR3 has 14 amino acids. The germline CDR1 and CDR2 sequences are SGDLS and YYNGEE. Trimming took 0 bases from V and 3 from J; bases not matched to a gene: 1.

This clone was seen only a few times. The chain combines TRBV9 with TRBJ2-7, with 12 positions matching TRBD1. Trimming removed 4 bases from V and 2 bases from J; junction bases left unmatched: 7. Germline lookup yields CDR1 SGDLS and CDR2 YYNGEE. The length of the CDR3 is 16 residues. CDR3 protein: CASSHGTGGLTYEQYF. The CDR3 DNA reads TGTGCCAGCAGCCACGGGACAGGGGGCTTGACCTACGAGCAGTACTTC.